The next 30 T cell receptor beta chains were all read from a single sample in a study of early T cells in non-severe SARS-CoV-2 infection (dated by TCRdb to about 2021). The library was made by 5' RACE. Instrument used: NextSeq 500. The raw public reads went through TCRdb reprocessing: fastp at Q25, MiXCR clone calling, in-frame beta chains kept. Rows are combined by CDR3 protein, so each entry shows the most common genes and DNA. This sample has more than 55,000 distinct CDR3 sequences in its table, and under 15% of those were observed once. Of the sample, about 9.3% falls within the top ten clones. The sample consisted of whole blood, taken at baseline. These receptors all stem from an adult who was a healthcare worker with PCR-confirmed SARS-CoV-2 infection or an uninfected control (not recorded which).

Ten or more counts support this clonotype. This chain connects TRBV27 to TRBJ1-2, with a tentative D call TRBD1 (6 bases). Trimming pared 2 bases from V and 4 bases from J, leaving 8 bases between. From germline, CDR1 is MNHEY and CDR2 SMNVEV (reference sequence). This CDR3 contains 13 residues. CDR3 nucleotide sequence: TGTGCCAGCAGTTTAGGGACATCCTATGGCTACACCTTC. It codes for CASSLGTSYGYTF.

This clonotype was counted only a few times. The rearrangement uses TRBV4-1 and TRBJ2-1; D remains unclear. Trimming removed 1 base from V and 3 bases from J, with 19 bases in between. Germline V CDR1 and CDR2: MGHRA, YSYEKL. The CDR3 is made up of 18 amino acids. The chain's CDR3 is CASSQADMLGSGYNEQFF. CDR3 in DNA: TGCGCCAGCAGCCAAGCTGACATGTTGGGGTCAGGCTACAATGAGCAGTTCTTC.

The table lists this clonotype with a few counts. This rearrangement joins TRBV11-3 to TRBJ1-1; 7 nucleotides agree with TRBD1. V gave up 8 bases and J gave up 4 bases; unmatched junction bases: 7. Germline values: CDR1 SGHNT, CDR2 YENEEA. The CDR3 length is 13 residues. CDR3 in amino acids: CASEEQGSTEAFF. For the CDR3, the DNA is TGTGCCAGCGAGGAACAGGGGAGCACTGAAGCTTTCTTT. The full variable domain, completed using reference TRBV11-3 and TRBJ1-1, is EAGVVQSPRYKIIEKKQPVAFWCNPISGHNTLYWYLQNLGQGPELLIRYENEEAVDDSQLPKDRFSAERLKGVDSTLKIQPAELGDSAVYLCASEEQGSTEAFFGQGTRLTVV.

This clonotype was detected ten times or more. The chain combines TRBV4-2 with TRBJ2-1; possible D gene TRBD2, 7 bases. The CDR3 spans 16 residues. V was trimmed by 3 bases and J by 8 bases, leaving 20 bases between them. Germline loops: CDR1 LGHNA, CDR2 YNFKEQ. CDR3 region: CASSHGSGGASYEQFF. CDR3 coding DNA: TGTGCCAGCAGCCATGGGAGTGGGGGGGCCAGTTATGAGCAGTTCTTC.

This clonotype was counted only a few times. The genes are TRBV5-1 and TRBJ1-1; D gene unclear. V was pared by 0 bases and J by 1 base, with 7 bases between. This CDR3 has 14 residues. Germline-derived CDR1 and CDR2 are SGHRS and YFSETQ. Written as DNA, the CDR3 is TGCGCCAGCAGCTTGGGGGATGCGAACACTGAAGCTTTCTTT. Encoded protein: CASSLGDANTEAFF.

This chain connects TRBV18 to TRBJ1-1; a weak D match, TRBD1 (5 bases). The V gene lost 3 bases and the J gene lost 3 bases, with 17 bases spanning the gap. Looked up from germline, CDR1 is KGHSH and CDR2 is LQKENI. The CDR3 spans 16 residues. This CDR3 is CASSPRRPLGDTEAFF. The CDR3, as DNA: TGTGCCAGCTCACCGCGGAGGCCCTTAGGGGACACTGAAGCTTTCTTT.

At least ten counts were recorded for this clonotype. V usage is TRBV18 and J usage is TRBJ2-3, with TRBD2 matching 12 bases. Trimming took 0 bases from V and 0 from J; bases not matched to a gene: 7. The CDR3 totals 19 residues. Germline V gene sequence: CDR1 KGHSH, CDR2 LQKENI. In nucleotides, the CDR3 is TGTGCCAGCTCACCACCGGGACTAGCGGGTCACAGCAGCACAGATACGCAGTATTTT. Its protein product is CASSPPGLAGHSSTDTQYF.

In this sample, this clonotype turned up a few times. The V gene is TRBV7-2, the J gene TRBJ1-2; 8 bases map to TRBD1. The CDR3 covers 13 residues. J gave up 3 bases and V 3 bases, and 0 bases lay outside the gene matches. Per the germline V gene, CDR1 is SGHTA and CDR2 is FQGNSA. The CDR3 protein is CASSLDRDYGYTF. CDR3 DNA sequence: TGTGCCAGCAGCTTGGACAGGGACTATGGCTACACCTTC.

A few counts support this clonotype. This CDR3 is CASSTTVGTEAFF. CDR3 in DNA: TGTGCCAGCAGTACGACAGTGGGCACTGAAGCTTTCTTT. The chain employs TRBV6-5 and TRBJ1-1, with D perhaps matching TRBD1 (5 bases). V was clipped by 5 bases and J by 4 bases, with 11 bases between them. The CDR3 contains 13 residues. The germline V gene has CDR1 MNHEY and CDR2 SVGAGI.

This clonotype was recorded at least ten times. The V call is TRBV29-1, the J call TRBJ1-1; D remains ambiguous. Germline V gene lookup returns CDR1 SQVTM and CDR2 ANQGSEA. Trimming stripped 7 bases from V and 0 bases from J, with 6 bases between. The CDR3 totals 11 residues. The CDR3 is CSGTLNTEAFF. In DNA form, the CDR3 reads TGCAGCGGTACCCTGAACACTGAAGCTTTCTTT.

This clonotype was seen ten or more times. V usage is TRBV2 and J usage is TRBJ1-2; D possibly corresponds to TRBD1 (6 bases). CDR1 is SNHLY, CDR2 FYNNEI, per germline. V lost 4 bases, J lost 8 bases, and 17 bases lay in between. The CDR3 is made up of 14 amino acids. The CDR3 protein is CASSAVVRGWGYTF. The CDR3 coding sequence is TGTGCCAGCAGTGCGGTAGTCAGGGGCTGGGGCTACACCTTC.

This clonotype was counted a few times. The CDR3 region is CASSQIAGQTNEKLFF. The CDR3 region has the DNA TGCGCCAGCAGCCAAATTGCAGGGCAGACTAATGAAAAACTGTTTTTT. V and J are TRBV4-1 and TRBJ1-4; a possible D gene is TRBD1 (5 bases). V was pared by 2 bases and J by 2 bases, with 12 bases between. The CDR3 is 16 residues long. In germline, CDR1 is MGHRA, CDR2 YSYEKL.

This clonotype showed up many times. This sequence joins TRBV14 and TRBJ2-7, with D uncertain. V shed 4 bases and J shed 5 bases, with 3 bases lying between them. From germline, CDR1 is SGHDN and CDR2 FVKESK. The CDR3 runs to 10 residues. CDR3 sequence (DNA): TGTGCCAGCAGCCCCAACGAGCAGTACTTC. It is translated as CASSPNEQYF. The complete variable domain, with remaining parts taken from reference TRBV14 and TRBJ2-7, reads EAGVTQFPSHSVIEKGQTVTLRCDPISGHDNLYWYRRVMGKEIKFLLHFVKESKQDESGMPNNRFLAERTGGTYSTLKVQPAELEDSGVYFCASSPNEQYFGPGTRLTVT.

Turning to this clonotype: Being one base from a much bigger clone, this may be a read error. J is TRBJ2-1 and V is TRBV5-1; D is unresolved. This CDR3 region has 13 residues. Looked up from germline, CDR1 is SGHRS and CDR2 is YFSETQ. CDR3 sequence: CASGFDGYNEQFF. Here the CDR3 DNA reads TGCGCCAGCGGCTTCGACGGCTACAATGAGCAGTTCTTC.

Here the CDR3 DNA reads TGCAGTGCTTTCTCCGGGGGGCCCAGCAATCAGCCCCAGCATTTT. It codes for CSAFSGGPSNQPQHF. V and J are TRBV20-1 and TRBJ1-5; D possibly corresponds to TRBD1 (6 bases). The CDR3 is made up of 15 amino acids. Germline CDR1 and CDR2: DFQATT and SNEGSKA (reference sequence). The V end was cut by 5 bases, the J end by 1 base, with 15 bases between.

This chain links TRBV4-2 with TRBJ2-2; TRBD2 aligns across 13 bases. Germline loops: CDR1 LGHNA, CDR2 YNFKEQ. The V gene end was trimmed by 5 bases and the J gene end by 4 bases; junction bases not matched to a gene: 13. The CDR3 is 19 amino acids. DNA for the CDR3: TGTGCCAGCAGCACTCGACTAGCGGGGGGCCCGGGGGTCACCGGGGAGCTGTTTTTT. Translated, it gives CASSTRLAGGPGVTGELFF.

This clonotype was picked up many times. J is TRBJ2-7 and V is TRBV12-3 or TRBV12-4; 8 bases fit TRBD1. The CDR3 consists of 15 residues. Trimming at V came to 4 bases and at J to 4 bases, leaving 9 bases not matched to a gene. For the CDR3, the DNA is TGTGCCAGCAGTTCCACAGGGGGGAATGGGTACGAGCAGTACTTC. Translated: CASSSTGGNGYEQYF.

V and J are TRBV29-1 and TRBJ1-2; tentatively, D is TRBD1 (5 bases). Per the germline V gene, CDR1 is SQVTM and CDR2 is ANQGSEA. The ends were cut back, 0 bases at V and 3 bases at J, with 20 bases in the middle. CDR3 size: 17 residues. DNA of the CDR3: TGCAGCGTTGAAGATCTTGGCAGGGTCCCCTCGGACTATGGCTACACCTTC. Protein: CSVEDLGRVPSDYGYTF.

In this sample, this clonotype turned up a few times. This rearrangement joins TRBV20-1 to TRBJ1-6; TRBD1 aligns across 9 bases. CDR1 is DFQATT, CDR2 SNEGSKA, per germline (reference sequence). This CDR3 is built from 15 residues. Germline trimming cut 5 bases from V and 5 bases from J; bases unmatched to any gene: 7. The CDR3 nucleotides read TGCAGTGCTCCCCGACAGGGGGGTCATAATTCACCCCTCCACTTT. This codes for CSAPRQGGHNSPLHF.

This clonotype was detected ten times or more. This chain links TRBV5-6 with TRBJ2-3, with 8 bases that match TRBD2. The CDR3 totals 17 residues. V lost 4 bases and J lost 4; bases outside the gene matches: 14. The germline V gene has CDR1 SGHDT and CDR2 YYEEEE. CDR3 in DNA: TGTGCCAGCAGCCCAGGCCCCGGGACTAGGGTCGCAGATACGCAGTATTTT. Encoded protein: CASSPGPGTRVADTQYF.

This sequence joins TRBV3-1 and TRBJ1-1; D uncertain. The CDR3 runs 11 residues. V was shortened by 1 base and J by 10 bases, with 7 bases between the two germline ends. Germline assignment: CDR1 LGHDT and CDR2 YNNKEL (reference sequence). The CDR3 sequence: CASSQAEAAFF. The CDR3 DNA reads TGTGCCAGCAGCCAAGCGGAGGCAGCTTTCTTT. Full variable domain (rest looked up from reference TRBV3-1 and TRBJ1-1): DTAVSQTPKYLVTQMGNDKSIKCEQNLGHDTMYWYKQDSKKFLKIMFSYNNKELIINETVPNRFSPKSPDKAHLNLHINSLELGDSAVYFCASSQAEAAFFGQGTRLTVV.

This clonotype has a handful of counts. The chain has TRBV3-1 and TRBJ2-7, with 13 bases matching TRBD2. The trim removed 4 bases at V and 4 bases at J, leaving 4 bases unmatched. The germline V gene has CDR1 LGHDT and CDR2 YNNKEL (reference sequence). The CDR3 consists of 15 residues. The CDR3 bases are TGTGCCAGCAGCCCCTGGACTAGCGGGGGTTACGAGCAGTACTTC. It encodes CASSPWTSGGYEQYF.

This clonotype came up a few times. The chain is built from TRBV15 and TRBJ2-3; D is perhaps TRBD2 (5 bases). CDR3 length: 13 residues. The V and J ends lost 0 bases and 10 bases respectively, with 11 bases between them. CDR1 LNHNV and CDR2 YYDKDF come from the germline V gene (reference sequence). The CDR3 DNA follows: TGTGCCACCAGCAGAGATGAGGGTAGGGCGCAGTATTTT. Amino acids: CATSRDEGRAQYF.

This chain joins TRBV11-2 and TRBJ2-1; TRBD1 might be the D (5 bases). Trimming removed 2 bases from V and 1 base from J, with 12 bases in between. The CDR3 is made up of 16 amino acids. From germline, CDR1 is SGHAT and CDR2 FQNNGV. The CDR3 loop reads CASSLLQGRSYNEQFF. The CDR3 DNA sequence: TGTGCCAGCAGCTTATTGCAGGGTAGATCCTACAATGAGCAGTTCTTC. The full variable domain, rest sourced from reference TRBV11-2 and TRBJ2-1, is EAGVAQSPRYKIIEKRQSVAFWCNPISGHATLYWYQQILGQGPKLLIQFQNNGVVDDSQLPKDRFSAERLKGVDSTLKIQPAKLEDSAVYLCASSLLQGRSYNEQFFGPGTRLTVL.

This clonotype was detected a few times. J is TRBJ2-1 and V is TRBV27, with D perhaps matching TRBD2 (6 bases). V was cut by 6 bases and J by 9 bases, with 18 bases left in between. Germline CDR1 MNHEY, CDR2 SMNVEV (reference sequence). The CDR3 totals 14 residues. DNA of the CDR3: TGTGCCAGCAGGATTTCCGGGAGTAAGGTTGAGCAGTTCTTC. Translating gives CASRISGSKVEQFF.

This rearrangement joins TRBV9 to TRBJ2-1, with a weak D call TRBD1 (6 bases). From germline, CDR1 is SGDLS and CDR2 YYNGEE. The germline V and J ends were trimmed by 7 bases and 0 bases, with 17 bases remaining between them. The length of the CDR3 is 16 residues. The CDR3 sequence is CASARGGLSSYNEQFF. The CDR3 region has the DNA TGTGCCAGCGCCCGAGGGGGTCTAAGCTCCTACAATGAGCAGTTCTTC.

This clonotype has more than one count but fewer than ten. The chain links TRBV5-1 to TRBJ1-3; a weak D match, TRBD1 (5 bases). Trimming took off 5 bases at V and 0 bases at J, with 15 bases between the two ends. Germline V gene lookup returns CDR1 SGHRS and CDR2 YFSETQ. The CDR3 spans 16 residues. The CDR3 spells CASSSIGTNSGNTIYF. The DNA of the CDR3 is TGCGCCAGCAGTTCGATCGGGACCAACTCTGGAAACACCATATATTTT.

The chain has TRBV5-5 and TRBJ2-2; 7 bases are shared with TRBD1. V gave up 4 bases and J gave up 1 base; unmatched junction bases: 4. The CDR3 runs to 15 residues. Germline assignment: CDR1 SGHKS and CDR2 YYEKEE (reference sequence). The DNA of the CDR3 is TGTGCCAGCAGCCTGGGACAGATGAACACCGGGGAGCTGTTTTTT. Protein sequence: CASSLGQMNTGELFF.

This clonotype came up many times. This chain joins TRBV11-2 and TRBJ2-3; D perhaps matches TRBD2 (5 bases). Germline V lookup: CDR1 SGHAT, CDR2 FQNNGV. There are 15 residues in the CDR3. Trimming took 0 bases from V and 1 from J, leaving 8 bases between them. The CDR3 loop reads CASSLDVRGTDTQYF. The CDR3 DNA is TGTGCCAGCAGCTTAGACGTGAGGGGCACAGATACGCAGTATTTT.

This clonotype was observed a handful of times. The chain carries TRBV2 and TRBJ1-1, with D unclear. Per germline, CDR1 SNHLY and CDR2 FYNNEI. This CDR3 has 14 residues. Trimming pared 4 bases from V and 0 bases from J, leaving 9 bases between. The CDR3 sequence: CASSANNMNTEAFF. The CDR3 DNA reads TGTGCCAGCAGTGCGAACAACATGAACACTGAAGCTTTCTTT.